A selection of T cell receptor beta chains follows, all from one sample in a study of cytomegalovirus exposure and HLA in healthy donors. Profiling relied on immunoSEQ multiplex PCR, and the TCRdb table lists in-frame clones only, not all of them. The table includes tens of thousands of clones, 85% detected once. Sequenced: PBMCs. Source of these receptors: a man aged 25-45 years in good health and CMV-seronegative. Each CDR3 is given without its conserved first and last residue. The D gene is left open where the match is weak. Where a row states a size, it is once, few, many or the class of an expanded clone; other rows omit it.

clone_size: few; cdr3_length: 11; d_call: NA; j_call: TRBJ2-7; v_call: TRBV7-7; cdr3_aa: ASSLGGGDEQY
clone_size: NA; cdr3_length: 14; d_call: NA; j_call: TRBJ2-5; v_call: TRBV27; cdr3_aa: ASSPSRGEYQETQY
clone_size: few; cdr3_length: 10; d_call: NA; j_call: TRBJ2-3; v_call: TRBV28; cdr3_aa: ASSPNWDTQY
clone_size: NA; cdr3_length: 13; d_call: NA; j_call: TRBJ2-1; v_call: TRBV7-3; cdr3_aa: ASSFISGAYNEQF
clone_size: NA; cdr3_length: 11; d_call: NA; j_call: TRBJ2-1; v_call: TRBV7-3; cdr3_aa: ASSSVKNNEQF
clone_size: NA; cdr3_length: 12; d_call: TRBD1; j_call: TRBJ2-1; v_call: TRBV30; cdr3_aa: ACSGTGSYNEQF
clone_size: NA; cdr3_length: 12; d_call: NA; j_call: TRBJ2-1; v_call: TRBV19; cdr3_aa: ASIATDRDNEQF
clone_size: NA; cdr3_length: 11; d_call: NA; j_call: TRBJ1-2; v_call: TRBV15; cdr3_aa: ATSRGDGGGYT
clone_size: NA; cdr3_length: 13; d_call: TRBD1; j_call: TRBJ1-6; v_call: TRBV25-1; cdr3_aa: ATSPDRGLNSPLH
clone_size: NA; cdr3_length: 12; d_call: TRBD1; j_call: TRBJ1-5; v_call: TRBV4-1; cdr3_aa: ASSQALDREPQH
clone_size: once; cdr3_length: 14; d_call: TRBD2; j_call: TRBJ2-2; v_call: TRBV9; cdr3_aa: ASSENLAGDTGELF
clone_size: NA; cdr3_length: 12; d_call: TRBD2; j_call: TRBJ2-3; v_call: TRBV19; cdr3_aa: ASSGLAPTDTQY
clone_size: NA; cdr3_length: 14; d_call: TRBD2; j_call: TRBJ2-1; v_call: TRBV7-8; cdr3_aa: ASSFTSGRPPNEQF
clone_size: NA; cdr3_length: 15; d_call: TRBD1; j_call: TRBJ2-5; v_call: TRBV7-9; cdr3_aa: ASSSHATPGQKETQY
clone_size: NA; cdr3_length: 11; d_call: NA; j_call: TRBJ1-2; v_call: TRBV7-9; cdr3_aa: ASSPHRVNGYT
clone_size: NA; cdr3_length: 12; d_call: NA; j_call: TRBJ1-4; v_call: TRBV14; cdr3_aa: ASSHVGRGEKLF
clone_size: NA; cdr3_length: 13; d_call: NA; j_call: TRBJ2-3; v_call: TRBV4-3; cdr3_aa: ASSQEKRPSDTQY
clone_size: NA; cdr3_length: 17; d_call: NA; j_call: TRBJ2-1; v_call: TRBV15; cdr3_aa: ATSSPMAQPPLGYNEQF
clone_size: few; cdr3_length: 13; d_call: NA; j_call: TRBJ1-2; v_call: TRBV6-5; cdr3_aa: ASSYSMGGYYGYT
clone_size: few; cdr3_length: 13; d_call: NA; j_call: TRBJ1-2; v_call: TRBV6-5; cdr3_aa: ASSGWPTGNYGYT
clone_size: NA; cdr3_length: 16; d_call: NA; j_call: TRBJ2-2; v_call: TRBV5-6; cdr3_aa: ASSLGRLKRRPPGELF
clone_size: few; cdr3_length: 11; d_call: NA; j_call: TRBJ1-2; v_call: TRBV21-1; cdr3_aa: ASIQGISLSHT
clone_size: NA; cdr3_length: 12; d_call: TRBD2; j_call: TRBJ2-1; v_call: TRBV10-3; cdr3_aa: ANKLAKDWNEQF
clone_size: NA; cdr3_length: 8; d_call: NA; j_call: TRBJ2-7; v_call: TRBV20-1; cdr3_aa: SAASYEQY
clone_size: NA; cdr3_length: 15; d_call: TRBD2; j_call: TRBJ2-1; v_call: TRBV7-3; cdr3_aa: ASSLMPRLAGSNEQF
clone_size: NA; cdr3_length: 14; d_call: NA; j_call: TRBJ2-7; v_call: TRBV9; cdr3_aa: ASSASLGAGDYEQY
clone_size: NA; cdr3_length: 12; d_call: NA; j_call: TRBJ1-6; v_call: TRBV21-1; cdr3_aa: ASSKHPGDSPLH
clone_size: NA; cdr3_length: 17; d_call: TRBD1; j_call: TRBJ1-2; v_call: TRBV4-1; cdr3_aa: ASSQDLGGWAQGGYGYT
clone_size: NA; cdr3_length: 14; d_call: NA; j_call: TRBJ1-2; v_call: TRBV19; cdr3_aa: ASSTPPPTVGYGYI
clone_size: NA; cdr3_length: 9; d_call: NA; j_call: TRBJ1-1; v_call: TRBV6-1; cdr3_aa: ASSGVAEAF
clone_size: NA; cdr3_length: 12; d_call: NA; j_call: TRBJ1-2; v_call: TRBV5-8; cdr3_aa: ASSLVPERYGYT
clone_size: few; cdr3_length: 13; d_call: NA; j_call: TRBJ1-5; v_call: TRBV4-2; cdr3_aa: ASSQVWTKNQPQH
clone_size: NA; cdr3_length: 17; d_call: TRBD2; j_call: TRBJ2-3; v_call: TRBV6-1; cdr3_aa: ASSEGPAGGGWSTDTQY
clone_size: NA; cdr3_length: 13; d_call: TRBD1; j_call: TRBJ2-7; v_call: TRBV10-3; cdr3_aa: AISEIGQGPYEQY
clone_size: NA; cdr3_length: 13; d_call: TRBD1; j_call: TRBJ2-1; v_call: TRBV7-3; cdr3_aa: ASSERGQVNNEQF
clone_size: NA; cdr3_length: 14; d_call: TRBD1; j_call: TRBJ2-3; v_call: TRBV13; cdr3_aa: ASSNSRQGGTDTQY
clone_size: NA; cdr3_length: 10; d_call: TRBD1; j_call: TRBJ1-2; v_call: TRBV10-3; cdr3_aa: AIRDDRVGYT
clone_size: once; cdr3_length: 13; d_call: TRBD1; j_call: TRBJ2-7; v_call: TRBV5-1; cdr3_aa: ASSSSDRGPSEQY
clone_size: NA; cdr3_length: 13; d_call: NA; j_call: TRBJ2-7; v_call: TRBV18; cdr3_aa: ASSPPGFHTYEQY
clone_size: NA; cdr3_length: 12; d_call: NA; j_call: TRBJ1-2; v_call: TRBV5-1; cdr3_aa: ASSAAGTNYGYT
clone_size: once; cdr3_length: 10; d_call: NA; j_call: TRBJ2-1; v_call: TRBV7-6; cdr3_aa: ASGYQSNEQF
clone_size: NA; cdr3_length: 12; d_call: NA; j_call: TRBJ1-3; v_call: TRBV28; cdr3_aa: ASSEPGGGNTIY
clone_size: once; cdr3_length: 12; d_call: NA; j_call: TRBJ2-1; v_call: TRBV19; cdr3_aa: ASSEGDAYNEQF